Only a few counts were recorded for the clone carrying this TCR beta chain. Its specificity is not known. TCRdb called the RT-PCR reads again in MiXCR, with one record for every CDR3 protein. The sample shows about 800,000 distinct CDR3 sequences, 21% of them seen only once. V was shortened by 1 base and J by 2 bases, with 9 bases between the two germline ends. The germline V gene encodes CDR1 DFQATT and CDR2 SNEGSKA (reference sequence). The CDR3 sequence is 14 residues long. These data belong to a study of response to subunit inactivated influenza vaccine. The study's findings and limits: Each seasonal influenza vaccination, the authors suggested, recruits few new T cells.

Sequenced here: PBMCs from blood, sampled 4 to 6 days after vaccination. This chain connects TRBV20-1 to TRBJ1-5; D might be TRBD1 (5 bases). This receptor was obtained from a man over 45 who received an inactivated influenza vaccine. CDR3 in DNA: TGCAGTGCTAGAGCTGGGGGTGGCAATCAGCCCCAGCATTTT. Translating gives CSARAGGGNQPQHF.